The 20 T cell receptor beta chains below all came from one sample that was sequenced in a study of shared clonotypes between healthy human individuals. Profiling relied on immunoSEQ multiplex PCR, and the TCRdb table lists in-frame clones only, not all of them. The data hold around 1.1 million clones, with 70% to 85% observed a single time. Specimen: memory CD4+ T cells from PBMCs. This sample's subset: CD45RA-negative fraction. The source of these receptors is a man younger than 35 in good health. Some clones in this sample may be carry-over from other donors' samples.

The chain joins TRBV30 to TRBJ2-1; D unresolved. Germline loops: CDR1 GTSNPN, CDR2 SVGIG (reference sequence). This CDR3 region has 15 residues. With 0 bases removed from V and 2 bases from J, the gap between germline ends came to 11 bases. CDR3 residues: CAWSVWVGPYNEQFF. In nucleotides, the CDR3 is TGTGCCTGGAGTGTCTGGGTCGGACCCTACAATGAGCAGTTCTTC.

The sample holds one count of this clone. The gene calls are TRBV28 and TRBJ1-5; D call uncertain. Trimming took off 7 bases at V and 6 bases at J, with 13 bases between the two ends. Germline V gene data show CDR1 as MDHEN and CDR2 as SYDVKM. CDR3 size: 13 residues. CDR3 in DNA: TGTGCCAGCAATTTTCCTGGGCGTCAGCCCCAGCATTTT. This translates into CASNFPGRQPQHF.

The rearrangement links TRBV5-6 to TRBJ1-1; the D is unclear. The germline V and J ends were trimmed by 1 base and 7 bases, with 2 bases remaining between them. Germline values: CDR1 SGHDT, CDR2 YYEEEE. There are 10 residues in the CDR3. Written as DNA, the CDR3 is TGTGCCAGCAGCTTGAGTGAAGCTTTCTTT. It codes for CASSLSEAFF.

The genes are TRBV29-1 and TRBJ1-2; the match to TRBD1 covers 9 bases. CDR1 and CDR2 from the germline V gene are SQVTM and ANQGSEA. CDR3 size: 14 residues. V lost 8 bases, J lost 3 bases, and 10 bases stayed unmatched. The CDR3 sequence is CSSLGQGVDYGYTF. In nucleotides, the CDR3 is TGCAGCTCATTGGGACAGGGAGTCGACTATGGCTACACCTTC.

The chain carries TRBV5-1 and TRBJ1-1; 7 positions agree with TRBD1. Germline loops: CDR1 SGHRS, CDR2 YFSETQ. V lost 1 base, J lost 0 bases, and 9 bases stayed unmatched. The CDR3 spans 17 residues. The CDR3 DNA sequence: TGCGCCAGCAGCTTGCAGACTCCCGGGACAGTGAACACTGAAGCTTTCTTT. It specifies CASSLQTPGTVNTEAFF.

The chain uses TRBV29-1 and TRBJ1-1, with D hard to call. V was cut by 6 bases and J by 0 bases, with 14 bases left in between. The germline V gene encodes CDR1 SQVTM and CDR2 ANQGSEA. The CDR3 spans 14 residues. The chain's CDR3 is CSVQLRALNTEAFF. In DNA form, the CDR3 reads TGCAGCGTCCAGCTCCGGGCCCTGAACACTGAAGCTTTCTTT.

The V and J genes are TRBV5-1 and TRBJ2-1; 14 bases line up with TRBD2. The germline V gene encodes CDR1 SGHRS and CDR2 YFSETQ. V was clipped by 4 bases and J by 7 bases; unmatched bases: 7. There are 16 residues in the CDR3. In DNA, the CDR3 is TGCGCCAGCAGCCCCGGGACTAGCGGGAGAGATAATGAGCAGTTCTTC. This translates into CASSPGTSGRDNEQFF. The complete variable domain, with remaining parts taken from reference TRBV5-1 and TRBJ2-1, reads KAGVTQTPRYLIKTRGQQVTLSCSPISGHRSVSWYQQTPGQGLQFLFEYFSETQRNKGNFPGRFSGRQFSNSRSEMNVSTLELGDSALYLCASSPGTSGRDNEQFFGPGTRLTVL.

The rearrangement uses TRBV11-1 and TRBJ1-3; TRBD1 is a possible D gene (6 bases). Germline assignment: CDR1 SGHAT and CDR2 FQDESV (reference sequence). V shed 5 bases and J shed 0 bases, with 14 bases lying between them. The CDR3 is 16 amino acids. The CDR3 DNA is TGTGCCAGCAGCCCCGGACAGAGGAACTCTGGAAACACCATATATTTT. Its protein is CASSPGQRNSGNTIYF. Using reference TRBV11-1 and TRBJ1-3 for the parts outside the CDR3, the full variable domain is EAEVAQSPRYKITEKSQAVAFWCDPISGHATLYWYRQILGQGPELLVQFQDESVVDDSQLPKDRFSAERLKGVDSTLKIQPAELGDSAMYLCASSPGQRNSGNTIYFGEGSWLTVV.

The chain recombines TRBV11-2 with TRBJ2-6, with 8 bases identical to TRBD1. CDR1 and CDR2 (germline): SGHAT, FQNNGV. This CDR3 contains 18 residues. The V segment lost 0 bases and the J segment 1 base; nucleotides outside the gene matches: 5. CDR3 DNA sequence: TGTGCCAGCAGCTTAGAGGGCAGGGGGCGATCTGGGGCCAACGTCCTGACTTTC. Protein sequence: CASSLEGRGRSGANVLTF.

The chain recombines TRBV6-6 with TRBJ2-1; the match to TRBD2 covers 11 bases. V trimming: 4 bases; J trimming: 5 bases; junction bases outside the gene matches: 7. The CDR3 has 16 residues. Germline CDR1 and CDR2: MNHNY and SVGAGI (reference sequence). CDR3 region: CASSFLLAGANNEQFF. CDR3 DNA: TGTGCCAGCAGTTTCCTACTAGCGGGAGCCAACAATGAGCAGTTCTTC.

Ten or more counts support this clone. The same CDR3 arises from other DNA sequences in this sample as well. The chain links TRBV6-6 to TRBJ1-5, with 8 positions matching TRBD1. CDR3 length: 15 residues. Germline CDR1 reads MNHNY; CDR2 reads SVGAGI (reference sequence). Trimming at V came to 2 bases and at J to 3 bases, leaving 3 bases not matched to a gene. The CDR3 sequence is CASSYGTGSNQPQHF. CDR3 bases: TGTGCCAGCAGTTACGGGACAGGATCCAATCAGCCCCAGCATTTT.

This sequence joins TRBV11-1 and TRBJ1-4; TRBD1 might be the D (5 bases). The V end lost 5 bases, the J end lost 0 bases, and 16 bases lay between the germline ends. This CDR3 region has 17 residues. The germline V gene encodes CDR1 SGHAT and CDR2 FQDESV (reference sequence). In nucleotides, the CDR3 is TGTGCCAGCAGCGACGGGACGTTACTCGCAACTAATGAAAAACTGTTTTTT. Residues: CASSDGTLLATNEKLFF.

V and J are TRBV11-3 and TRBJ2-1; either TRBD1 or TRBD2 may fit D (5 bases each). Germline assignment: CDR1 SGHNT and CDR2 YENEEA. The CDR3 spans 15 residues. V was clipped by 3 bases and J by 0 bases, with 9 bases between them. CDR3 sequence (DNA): TGTGCCAGCAGCTTTGGGGGTATCTCCTACAATGAGCAGTTCTTC. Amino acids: CASSFGGISYNEQFF.

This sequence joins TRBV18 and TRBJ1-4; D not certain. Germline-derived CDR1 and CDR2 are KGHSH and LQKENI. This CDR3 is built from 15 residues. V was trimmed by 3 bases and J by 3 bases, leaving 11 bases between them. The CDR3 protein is CASSPPLNPNEKLFF. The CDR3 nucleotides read TGTGCCAGCTCACCCCCTCTAAATCCTAATGAAAAACTGTTTTTT.

The CDR3 DNA sequence: TGTGCCAGCAGTTTAATAGGGCTAGCGGGAGGGGGCCGGGTGTACGAGCAGTACTTC. It specifies CASSLIGLAGGGRVYEQYF. This chain joins TRBV27 and TRBJ2-7; TRBD2 agrees at 12 bases. The CDR3 extends over 19 amino acids. The V gene end was trimmed by 2 bases and the J gene end by 4 bases; junction bases not matched to a gene: 15. Germline V CDR1 and CDR2: MNHEY, SMNVEV (reference sequence).

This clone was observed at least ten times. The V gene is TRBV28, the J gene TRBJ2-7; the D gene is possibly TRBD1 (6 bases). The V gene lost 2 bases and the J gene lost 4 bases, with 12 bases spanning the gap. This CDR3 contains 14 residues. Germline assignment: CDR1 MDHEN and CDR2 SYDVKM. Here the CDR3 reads CASSLTGIFYEQYF. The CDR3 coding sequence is TGTGCCAGCAGTTTAACAGGGATTTTTTACGAGCAGTACTTC.

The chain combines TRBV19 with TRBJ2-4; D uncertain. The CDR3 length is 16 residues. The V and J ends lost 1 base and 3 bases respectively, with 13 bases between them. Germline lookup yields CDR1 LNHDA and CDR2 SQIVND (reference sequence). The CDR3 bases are TGTGCCAGTAGTATAGGCATGTTCGATTACAAAAACATTCAGTACTTC. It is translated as CASSIGMFDYKNIQYF.

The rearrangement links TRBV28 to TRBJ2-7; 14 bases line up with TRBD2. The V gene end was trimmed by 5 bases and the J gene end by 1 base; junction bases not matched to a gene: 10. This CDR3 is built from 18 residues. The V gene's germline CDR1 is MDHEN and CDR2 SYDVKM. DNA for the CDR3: TGTGCCAGCAGTCCCGGTGGACTAGCGGGAGGTCGGTCCTACGAGCAGTACTTC. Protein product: CASSPGGLAGGRSYEQYF. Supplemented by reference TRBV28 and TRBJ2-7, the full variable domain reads DVKVTQSSRYLVKRTGEKVFLECVQDMDHENMFWYRQDPGLGLRLIYFSYDVKMKEKGDIPEGYSVSREKKERFSLILESASTNQTSMYLCASSPGGLAGGRSYEQYFGPGTRLTVT.

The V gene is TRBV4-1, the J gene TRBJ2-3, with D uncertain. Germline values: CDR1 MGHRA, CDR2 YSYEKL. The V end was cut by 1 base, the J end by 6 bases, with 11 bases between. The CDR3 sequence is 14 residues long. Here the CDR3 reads CASSQASSRDTQYF. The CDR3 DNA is TGCGCCAGCAGCCAAGCTTCCTCTCGGGATACGCAGTATTTT.

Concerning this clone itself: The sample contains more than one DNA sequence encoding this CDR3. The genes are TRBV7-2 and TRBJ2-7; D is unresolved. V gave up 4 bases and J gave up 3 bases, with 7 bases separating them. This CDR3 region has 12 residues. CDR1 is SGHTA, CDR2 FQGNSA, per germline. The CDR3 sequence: CASSSGLYEQYF. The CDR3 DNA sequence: TGTGCCAGCAGCTCTGGGCTCTACGAGCAGTACTTC. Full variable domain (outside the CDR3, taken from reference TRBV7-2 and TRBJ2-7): GAGVSQSPSNKVTEKGKDVELRCDPISGHTALYWYRQSLGQGLEFLIYFQGNSAPDKSGLPSDRFSAERTGGSVSTLTIQRTQQEDSAVYLCASSSGLYEQYFGPGTRLTVT.